Below are 32 T cell receptor beta chains sequenced from a single sample in a study of T cells in Graves' hyperthyroidism and ophthalmopathy. Researchers amplified the TCR beta CDR3 regions from RNA transcripts. With the HTBI primer set, the TCR CDR3 went through a first round of RT-PCR. TCRdb recomputed calls from the multiplex PCR reads with MiXCR, one row per CDR3 protein. The sample lists a few hundred thousand distinct CDR3 sequences; roughly 15% were seen once. Sequenced input: blood. These TCRs come from a woman aged 50 to 65 with Graves' hyperthyroidism that later progressed to Graves' ophthalmopathy.

This clonotype has ten or more counts. This chain joins TRBV5-1 and TRBJ1-1; D perhaps matches TRBD1 (6 bases). This CDR3 is 14 amino acids long. Germline V CDR1 and CDR2: SGHRS, YFSETQ. V gave up 3 bases and J gave up 1 base, with 10 bases separating them. In DNA, the CDR3 is TGCGCCAGCAGCTGGGGGGGACAGAACACTGAAGCTTTCTTT. Amino acid sequence: CASSWGGQNTEAFF.

This clonotype was counted ten times or more. V gene TRBV5-1 combines with J gene TRBJ1-2; D call uncertain. From germline, CDR1 is SGHRS and CDR2 YFSETQ. The CDR3 length is 14 residues. V was pared by 0 bases and J by 2 bases, with 8 bases between. The DNA of the CDR3 is TGCGCCAGCAGCTTGGCCCCGGGAAACTATGGCTACACCTTC. This sequence encodes CASSLAPGNYGYTF.

This chain connects TRBV2 to TRBJ2-5; no reliable D call. V shed 6 bases and J shed 5 bases, with 13 bases lying between them. CDR3 size: 13 residues. The V gene's germline CDR1 is SNHLY and CDR2 FYNNEI. For the CDR3, the DNA is TGTGCCAGCAGCCTACGACTCGGGGAGACCCAGTACTTC. Encoded protein: CASSLRLGETQYF. Supplemented by reference TRBV2 and TRBJ2-5, the full variable domain reads EPEVTQTPSHQVTQMGQEVILRCVPISNHLYFYWYRQILGQKVEFLVSFYNNEISEKSEIFDDQFSVERPDGSNFTLKIRSTKLEDSAMYFCASSLRLGETQYFGPGTRLLVL.

The sample holds many counts of this clonotype. The rearrangement links TRBV20-1 to TRBJ2-3; the D gene is possibly TRBD2 (5 bases). Looked up from germline, CDR1 is DFQATT and CDR2 is SNEGSKA (reference sequence). Trimming pared 3 bases from V and 5 bases from J, leaving 18 bases between. The CDR3 length is 15 residues. CDR3 DNA sequence: TGCAGTGCTAGTCCCCCACTAGAAGGAGTAGATACGCAGTATTTT. Translation gives CSASPPLEGVDTQYF.

The chain uses TRBV19 and TRBJ1-5; D is uncertain. V was cut by 1 base and J by 5 bases, with 9 bases left in between. CDR3 size: 14 residues. In germline, CDR1 is LNHDA, CDR2 SQIVND (reference sequence). The DNA for the CDR3 is TGTGCCAGTAGTATAGGTCGGGAGTATCAGCCCCAGCATTTT. Translated, it gives CASSIGREYQPQHF.

This clonotype was detected many times. V usage is TRBV29-1 and J usage is TRBJ2-3; 9 bases are shared with TRBD2. The germline gives CDR1 SQVTM, CDR2 ANQGSEA. The CDR3 has 13 amino acids. The trim removed 5 bases at V and 3 bases at J, leaving 3 bases unmatched. CDR3 amino acids: CSVRAGGTDTQYF. CDR3 bases: TGCAGCGTTCGCGCGGGGGGGACAGATACGCAGTATTTT.

This clonotype was found many times. The CDR3 reads CSAVAGTAYEQYF. In DNA form, the CDR3 reads TGCAGCGCCGTGGCCGGGACAGCCTACGAGCAGTACTTC. V gene TRBV29-1 combines with J gene TRBJ2-7, with 7 bases fitting TRBD1. The length of the CDR3 is 13 residues. After removal of 7 bases from V and 2 bases from J, the junction contained 8 bases not matched to a gene. The germline gives CDR1 SQVTM, CDR2 ANQGSEA.

This clonotype occurred a few times. This chain connects TRBV10-2 to TRBJ2-5; D is uncertain. Germline V gene lookup returns CDR1 WSHSY and CDR2 SAAADI. This CDR3 comprises 15 residues. Deletions cut 0 bases from V and 5 bases from J, with 13 bases between. The CDR3: CASSESTVPSETQYF. The CDR3 DNA follows: TGCGCCAGCAGTGAGTCGACCGTTCCCTCGGAGACCCAGTACTTC.

There are a few counts of this clonotype. The chain carries TRBV20-1 and TRBJ2-1; TRBD2 agrees at 13 bases. After removal of 7 bases from V and 9 bases from J, the junction contained 9 bases not matched to a gene. The CDR3 covers 14 residues. Germline V CDR1 and CDR2: DFQATT, SNEGSKA (reference sequence). The CDR3: CSVTSGRGLGEQFF. The DNA of the CDR3 is TGCAGTGTCACTAGCGGGAGGGGATTGGGTGAGCAGTTCTTC.

At least ten counts were recorded for this clonotype. V is TRBV5-1 and J is TRBJ1-3; D perhaps matches TRBD1 (6 bases). Germline V gives CDR1 SGHRS, CDR2 YFSETQ. The CDR3 runs 15 residues. Trimming removed 0 bases at V and 8 bases at J, with 15 bases between. In DNA, the CDR3 is TGCGCCAGCAGCTTGGGGACAGTCCAGCGAGACACCATATATTTT. Protein: CASSLGTVQRDTIYF.

This clonotype has just a few counts. This rearrangement joins TRBV6-1 to TRBJ2-2; D might be TRBD2 (7 bases). V lost 6 bases and J lost 5, with 19 bases in between. CDR1 is MNHNS, CDR2 SASEGT, per germline. The CDR3 has 16 amino acids. As DNA, the CDR3 is TGTGCCAGCAGGCAGGGGAGGGGTGGAGGGACCGGGGAGCTGTTTTTT. Amino acids: CASRQGRGGGTGELFF.

The chain recombines TRBV30 with TRBJ2-2, with 12 bases that match TRBD2. V dropped 7 bases and J dropped 2; count of bases not matched to a gene: 14. The germline V gene has CDR1 GTSNPN and CDR2 SVGIG (reference sequence). This CDR3 comprises 18 residues. The CDR3 DNA reads TGTGCCTTGGAAGCTTTCTGGACTAGCGGGACTAACACCGGGGAGCTGTTTTTT. Translated: CALEAFWTSGTNTGELFF.

This clonotype was picked up many times. The chain links TRBV6-6 to TRBJ1-1; no definite D call. Germline-derived CDR1 and CDR2 are MNHNY and SVGAGI (reference sequence). CDR3 length: 14 residues. Deletions cut 0 bases from V and 4 bases from J, with 9 bases between. The CDR3 bases are TGTGCCAGCAGTTACTCGAATGAGGGCACTGAAGCTTTCTTT. Translating gives CASSYSNEGTEAFF.

This clonotype was observed a handful of times. The chain recombines TRBV19 with TRBJ2-1; 8 bases agree with TRBD2. CDR1 and CDR2 (germline): LNHDA, SQIVND (reference sequence). CDR3 size: 15 residues. V was pared by 0 bases and J by 10 bases, with 8 bases of the junction left unmatched. The CDR3 nucleotides are TGTGCCAGTAGTATAGATGGCGGGAGGATTTGGGAGCAGTTCTTC. Translating gives CASSIDGGRIWEQFF.

This clonotype was detected once. One base away lies a much larger clone, so this may be a sequencing read error. The chain is built from TRBV27 and TRBJ2-1, with D tentatively TRBD2 (7 bases). Per germline, CDR1 MNHEY and CDR2 SMNVEV (reference sequence). Trimming cost V 5 bases and J 3 bases, with 17 bases left between them. This CDR3 contains 16 residues. This CDR3 reads CASSDHKGGGYNEQFF. As DNA, the CDR3 is TGTGCCAGCAGTGATCATAAGGGGGGGGGCTACAATGAGCAGTTCTTC.

This sequence joins TRBV28 and TRBJ2-7; 11 nucleotides agree with TRBD2. The J segment lost 1 base and the V segment lost 1 base, leaving 3 bases of the junction unmatched. CDR1 MDHEN and CDR2 SYDVKM come from the germline V gene. The CDR3 is 16 residues long. The CDR3, as DNA: TGTGCCAGCAGTTTATACGGGACTAGCGGATCCTACGAGCAGTACTTC. Its translation: CASSLYGTSGSYEQYF.

J is TRBJ2-3 and V is TRBV5-4; D unclear. The CDR3 is 13 amino acids. V lost 0 bases, J lost 4 bases, and 6 bases lay in between. CDR1 is SGHNT and CDR2 is YYREEE in the germline V gene (reference sequence). The CDR3 nucleotides are TGTGCCAGCAGCTTGGCGTCTGCAGATACGCAGTATTTT. It translates to CASSLASADTQYF.

In its sample, this clonotype was seen many times. The chain couples TRBV7-2 to TRBJ2-7; D may be TRBD1 (6 bases). Germline assignment: CDR1 SGHTA and CDR2 FQGNSA. There are 16 residues in the CDR3. Trimming pared 1 base from V and 1 base from J, leaving 14 bases between. CDR3 in amino acids: CASSLEGGPVSYEQYF. CDR3 DNA: TGTGCCAGCAGCTTAGAAGGGGGACCGGTTTCCTACGAGCAGTACTTC.

This clonotype turned up a few times. This chain uses TRBV20-1 with TRBJ2-2, with 11 bases matching TRBD2. The germline V gene encodes CDR1 DFQATT and CDR2 SNEGSKA (reference sequence). This CDR3 is 20 amino acids long. J lost 2 bases, V lost 4 bases, and 18 bases had no gene match. In nucleotides, the CDR3 is TGCAGTGCTAAATTGCCCCTCCCGGGACTAGCGGCCTTAAACACCGGGGAGCTGTTTTTT. Residues: CSAKLPLPGLAALNTGELFF.

This CDR3 is CASSVVGARGHEQYF. DNA of the CDR3: TGTGCCAGCAGCGTAGTAGGCGCCCGGGGGCATGAGCAGTACTTC. V and J are TRBV9 and TRBJ2-7; D is perhaps TRBD1 or TRBD2 (6 bases each). From germline, CDR1 is SGDLS and CDR2 YYNGEE. The CDR3 contains 15 residues. Between the trimmed V and J ends, which lost 0 bases and 7 bases, there was a span of 17 bases.

This chain uses TRBV4-1 with TRBJ2-1; D is unresolved. The germline V and J ends were trimmed by 3 bases and 5 bases, with 11 bases remaining between them. CDR1 and CDR2 (germline): MGHRA, YSYEKL. The CDR3 sequence is 14 residues long. In DNA form, the CDR3 reads TGCGCCAGCAGCCAGGCGTTTAGAGACAATGAGCAGTTCTTC. As protein: CASSQAFRDNEQFF.

This clonotype was counted many times. This chain uses TRBV2 with TRBJ2-3; possibly TRBD2 for D (5 bases). The CDR3 totals 16 residues. The germline V gene encodes CDR1 SNHLY and CDR2 FYNNEI. Trimming removed 6 bases from V and 2 bases from J, with 18 bases in between. The CDR3 spells CASRPGSERNTDTQYF. In DNA form, the CDR3 reads TGTGCCAGCAGGCCAGGTAGCGAGAGGAACACAGATACGCAGTATTTT. Using reference TRBV2 and TRBJ2-3 for the parts outside the CDR3, the full variable domain is EPEVTQTPSHQVTQMGQEVILRCVPISNHLYFYWYRQILGQKVEFLVSFYNNEISEKSEIFDDQFSVERPDGSNFTLKIRSTKLEDSAMYFCASRPGSERNTDTQYFGPGTRLTVL.

This clonotype was seen many times. The chain uses TRBV27 and TRBJ1-1; D uncertain. Germline CDR1 MNHEY, CDR2 SMNVEV (reference sequence). The CDR3 sequence is 16 residues long. The V and J ends lost 2 bases and 6 bases respectively, with 19 bases between them. CDR3 sequence (DNA): TGTGCCAGCAGTTTAATTTACCGAGGGTTGGACCCTGAAGCTTTCTTT. Protein: CASSLIYRGLDPEAFF.

To note about this clonotype: A read error may produce the germline difference seen at one junction end. The chain links TRBV2 to TRBJ2-5; D is possibly TRBD1 or TRBD2 (6 bases each). Per the germline V gene, CDR1 is SNHLY and CDR2 is FYNNEI. The CDR3 totals 14 residues. The chain's CDR3 is CANSEGEALETQYF. CDR3 DNA: TGTGCCAACAGTGAGGGGGAGGCATTAGAGACCCAGTACTTC.

The chain uses TRBV28 and TRBJ2-1; perhaps TRBD1 as D (6 bases). The length of the CDR3 is 15 residues. V was pared by 6 bases and J by 4 bases, with 16 bases between. The germline CDR1 and CDR2 sequences are MDHEN and SYDVKM. In DNA, the CDR3 is TGTGCCAGCAGAACGGGGACAATCACATACAATGAGCAGTTCTTC. As protein: CASRTGTITYNEQFF. The whole variable domain, filled in from reference TRBV28 and TRBJ2-1, reads DVKVTQSSRYLVKRTGEKVFLECVQDMDHENMFWYRQDPGLGLRLIYFSYDVKMKEKGDIPEGYSVSREKKERFSLILESASTNQTSMYLCASRTGTITYNEQFFGPGTRLTVL.

Ten or more counts support this clonotype. The chain links TRBV2 to TRBJ1-2, with a possible D match to TRBD1 (5 bases). This CDR3 comprises 14 residues. Germline V gives CDR1 SNHLY, CDR2 FYNNEI. Trimming stripped 1 base from V and 7 bases from J, with 13 bases between. In DNA form, the CDR3 reads TGTGCCAGCAGTGAAGGGCAGGGTGGGGCTGGCTACACCTTC. It encodes CASSEGQGGAGYTF.

This clonotype was counted many times. This rearrangement joins TRBV7-2 to TRBJ2-1; tentatively, D is TRBD2 (5 bases). CDR3 length: 15 residues. V was clipped by 5 bases and J by 8 bases, with 19 bases between them. The germline V gene encodes CDR1 SGHTA and CDR2 FQGNSA. In nucleotides, the CDR3 is TGTGCCAGCAGCCGCAGCGGTTTGGCGGGCGATGAGCAGTTCTTC. It specifies CASSRSGLAGDEQFF.

This clonotype has at least ten counts. CDR3 residues: CSASDRVGGYTF. The CDR3 bases are TGCAGTGCTTCGGACAGGGTTGGAGGCTACACCTTC. The V and J genes are TRBV20-1 and TRBJ1-2; 8 bases agree with TRBD1. V lost 5 bases and J lost 8; bases outside the gene matches: 7. The germline CDR1 and CDR2 sequences are DFQATT and SNEGSKA (reference sequence). The CDR3 runs to 12 residues.

This clonotype occurred many times. This sequence joins TRBV2 and TRBJ2-7, with TRBD1 as a possible D gene (5 bases). The germline V and J ends were trimmed by 0 bases and 5 bases, with 17 bases remaining between them. Germline CDR1 is SNHLY and CDR2 is FYNNEI. The CDR3 consists of 16 residues. The CDR3 loop is CASSEAYRHPLDEQYF. Written as DNA, the CDR3 is TGTGCCAGCAGTGAAGCCTACAGGCACCCCCTGGACGAGCAGTACTTC.

V and J are TRBV20-1 and TRBJ1-4; D not resolved. CDR1 is DFQATT, CDR2 SNEGSKA, per germline (reference sequence). The germline V and J ends were trimmed by 1 base and 7 bases, with 13 bases remaining between them. This CDR3 spans 14 amino acids. CDR3: CSARGGALGEKLFF. CDR3 nucleotide sequence: TGCAGTGCTAGAGGTGGAGCGCTTGGTGAAAAACTGTTTTTT.

The V call is TRBV5-4, the J call TRBJ2-2; TRBD2 might be the D (6 bases). The length of the CDR3 is 17 residues. CDR1 SGHNT and CDR2 YYREEE come from the germline V gene (reference sequence). V lost 4 bases and J lost 0, with 16 bases in between. The CDR3 reads CASSPLTGVTNTGELFF. In DNA, the CDR3 is TGTGCCAGCAGCCCACTAACGGGGGTTACGAACACCGGGGAGCTGTTTTTT.

A single count supports this clonotype. This chain joins TRBV5-1 and TRBJ2-7; the D gene is possibly TRBD1 (5 bases). V lost 4 bases to trimming and J lost 6 bases, with 14 bases between them. CDR3 length equals 13 residues. Germline loops: CDR1 SGHRS, CDR2 YFSETQ. The CDR3 DNA follows: TGCGCCAGCAGCCCATTCCAGGGTAGCGAGCAGTACTTC. It translates to CASSPFQGSEQYF.